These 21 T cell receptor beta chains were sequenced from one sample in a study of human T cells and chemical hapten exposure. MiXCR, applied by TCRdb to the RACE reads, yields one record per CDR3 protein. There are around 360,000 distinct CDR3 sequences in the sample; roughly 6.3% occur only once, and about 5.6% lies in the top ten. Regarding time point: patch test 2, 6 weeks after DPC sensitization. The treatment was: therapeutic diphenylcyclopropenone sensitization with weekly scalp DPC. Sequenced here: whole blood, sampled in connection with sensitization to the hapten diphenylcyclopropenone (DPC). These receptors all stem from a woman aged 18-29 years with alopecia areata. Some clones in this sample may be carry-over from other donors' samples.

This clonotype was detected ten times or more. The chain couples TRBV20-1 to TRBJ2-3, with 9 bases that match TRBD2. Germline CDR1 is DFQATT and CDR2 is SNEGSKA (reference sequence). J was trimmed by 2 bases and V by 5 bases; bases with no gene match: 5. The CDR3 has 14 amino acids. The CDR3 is CSAERTSDTDTQYF. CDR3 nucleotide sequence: TGCAGTGCTGAAAGGACTAGCGACACAGATACGCAGTATTTT.

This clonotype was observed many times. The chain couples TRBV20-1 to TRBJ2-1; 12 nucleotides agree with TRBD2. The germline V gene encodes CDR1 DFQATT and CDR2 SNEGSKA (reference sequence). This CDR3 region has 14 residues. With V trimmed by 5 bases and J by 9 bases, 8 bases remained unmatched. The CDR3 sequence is CSAPASGGAGEQFF. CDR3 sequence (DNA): TGCAGTGCTCCCGCTAGCGGGGGGGCCGGTGAGCAGTTCTTC.

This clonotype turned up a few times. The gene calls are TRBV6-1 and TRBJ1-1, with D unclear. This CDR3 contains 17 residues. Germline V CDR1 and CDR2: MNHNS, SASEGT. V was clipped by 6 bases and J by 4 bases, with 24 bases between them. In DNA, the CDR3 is TGTGCCAGCAGCGGTGGATATACATGGCCTTACAGCACTGAAGCTTTCTTT. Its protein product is CASSGGYTWPYSTEAFF.

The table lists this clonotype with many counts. The CDR3 protein is CASSDLYNTQYF. The CDR3, as DNA: TGTGCCAGCAGTGATCTATATAATACGCAGTATTTT. The chain combines TRBV2 with TRBJ2-3; D is undetermined. The V gene's germline CDR1 is SNHLY and CDR2 FYNNEI. The CDR3 is made up of 12 amino acids. The V end lost 3 bases, the J end lost 7 bases, and 8 bases lay between the germline ends. The complete variable domain, with remaining parts taken from reference TRBV2 and TRBJ2-3, reads EPEVTQTPSHQVTQMGQEVILRCVPISNHLYFYWYRQILGQKVEFLVSFYNNEISEKSEIFDDQFSVERPDGSNFTLKIRSTKLEDSAMYFCASSDLYNTQYFGPGTRLTVL.

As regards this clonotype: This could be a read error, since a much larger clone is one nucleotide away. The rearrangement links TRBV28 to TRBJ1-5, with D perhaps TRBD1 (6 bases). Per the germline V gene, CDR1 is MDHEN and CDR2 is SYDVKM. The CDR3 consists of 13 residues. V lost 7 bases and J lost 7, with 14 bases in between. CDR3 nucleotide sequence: TGTGCCAGCATTTTGCAGGGACAACAGCCCCAGCATTTT. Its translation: CASILQGQQPQHF. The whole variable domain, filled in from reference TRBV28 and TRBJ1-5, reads DVKVTQSSRYLVKRTGEKVFLECVQDMDHENMFWYRQDPGLGLRLIYFSYDVKMKEKGDIPEGYSVSREKKERFSLILESASTNQTSMYLCASILQGQQPQHFGDGTRLSIL.

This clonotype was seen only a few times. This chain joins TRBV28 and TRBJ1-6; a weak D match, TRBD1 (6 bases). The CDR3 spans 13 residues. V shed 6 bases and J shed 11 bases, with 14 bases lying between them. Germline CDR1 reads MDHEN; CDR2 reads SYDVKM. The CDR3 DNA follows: TGTGCCAGCAGCCCGGGACATGTCGCACCCCTCCACTTT. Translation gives CASSPGHVAPLHF.

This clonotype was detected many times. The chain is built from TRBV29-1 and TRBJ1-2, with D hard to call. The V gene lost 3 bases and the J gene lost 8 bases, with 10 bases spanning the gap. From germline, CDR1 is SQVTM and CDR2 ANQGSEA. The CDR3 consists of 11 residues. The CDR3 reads CSVDDGSGYTF. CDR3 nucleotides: TGCAGCGTTGATGACGGTAGCGGCTACACCTTC.

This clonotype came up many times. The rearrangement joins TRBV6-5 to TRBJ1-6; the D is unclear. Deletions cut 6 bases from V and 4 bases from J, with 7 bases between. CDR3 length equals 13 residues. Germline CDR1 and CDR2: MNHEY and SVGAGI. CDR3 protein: CASSRGYNSPLHF. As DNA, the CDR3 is TGTGCCAGCAGCAGAGGGTATAATTCACCCCTCCACTTT.

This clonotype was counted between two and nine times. The CDR3 sequence is CASSEKGLSYEQYF. DNA of the CDR3: TGTGCCAGCAGTGAAAAGGGACTCTCCTACGAGCAGTACTTC. The chain recombines TRBV2 with TRBJ2-7, with TRBD2 as a possible D gene (6 bases). Trimming removed 2 bases from V and 0 bases from J, with 8 bases in between. The CDR3 has 14 amino acids. Germline loops: CDR1 SNHLY, CDR2 FYNNEI.

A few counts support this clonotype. The CDR3 DNA sequence: TGTGCCAGCAGTTACGGGACCCCGAGGGGTGAGACCCAGTACTTC. It is translated as CASSYGTPRGETQYF. V and J are TRBV6-6 and TRBJ2-5; TRBD1 or TRBD2 may be the D gene (5 bases each). CDR3 length equals 15 residues. Germline V gene sequence: CDR1 MNHNY, CDR2 SVGAGI (reference sequence). Trimming left V 2 bases short and J 5 bases short, with 15 bases between.

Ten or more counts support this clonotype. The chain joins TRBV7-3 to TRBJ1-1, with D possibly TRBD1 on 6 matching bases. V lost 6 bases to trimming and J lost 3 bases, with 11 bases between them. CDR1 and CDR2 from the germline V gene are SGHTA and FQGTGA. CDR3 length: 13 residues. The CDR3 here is CASSSGADTEAFF. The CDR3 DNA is TGTGCCAGCAGTTCGGGGGCTGACACTGAAGCTTTCTTT.

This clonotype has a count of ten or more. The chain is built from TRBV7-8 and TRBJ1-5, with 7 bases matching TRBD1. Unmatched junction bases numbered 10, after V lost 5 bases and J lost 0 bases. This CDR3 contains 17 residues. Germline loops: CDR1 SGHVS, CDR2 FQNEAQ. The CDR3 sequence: CASSPGTAGVSNQPQHF. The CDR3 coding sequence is TGTGCCAGCAGCCCCGGGACAGCCGGGGTTAGCAATCAGCCCCAGCATTTT.

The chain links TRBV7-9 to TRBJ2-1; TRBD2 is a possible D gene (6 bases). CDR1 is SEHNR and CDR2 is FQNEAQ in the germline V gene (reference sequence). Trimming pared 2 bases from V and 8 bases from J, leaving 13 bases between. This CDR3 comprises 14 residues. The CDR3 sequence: CASSLLGSGDEQFF. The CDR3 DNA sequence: TGTGCCAGCAGCTTATTGGGTAGCGGCGATGAGCAGTTCTTC.

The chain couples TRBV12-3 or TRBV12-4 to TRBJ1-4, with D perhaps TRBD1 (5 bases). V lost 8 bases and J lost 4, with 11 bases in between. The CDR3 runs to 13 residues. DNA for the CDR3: TGTGCCAGCGGTACAGGCGGTAATGAAAAACTGTTTTTT. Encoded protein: CASGTGGNEKLFF.

This CDR3 is CASSPLAGASTDTQYF. CDR3 nucleotides: TGCGCCAGCTCCCCCCTAGCGGGGGCTAGCACAGATACGCAGTATTTT. J is TRBJ2-3 and V is TRBV5-1, with 10 bases that match TRBD2. V trimming: 7 bases; J trimming: 0 bases; junction bases outside the gene matches: 8. This CDR3 is built from 16 residues. Per germline, CDR1 SGHRS and CDR2 YFSETQ.

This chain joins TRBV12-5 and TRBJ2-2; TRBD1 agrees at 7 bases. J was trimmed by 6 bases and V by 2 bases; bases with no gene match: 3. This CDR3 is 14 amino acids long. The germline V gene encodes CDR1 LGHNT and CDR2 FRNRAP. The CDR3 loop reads CASGLLGTAGELFF. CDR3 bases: TGTGCTAGTGGTTTGCTCGGGACAGCCGGGGAGCTGTTTTTT. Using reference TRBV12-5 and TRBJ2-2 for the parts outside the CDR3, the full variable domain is DARVTQTPRHKVTEMGQEVTMRCQPILGHNTVFWYRQTMMQGLELLAYFRNRAPLDDSGMPKDRFSAEMPDATLATLKIQPSEPRDSAVYFCASGLLGTAGELFFGEGSRLTVL.

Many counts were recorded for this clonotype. The CDR3: CASSFGLSTDTQYF. As DNA, the CDR3 is TGTGCCAGCAGTTTCGGGCTAAGCACAGATACGCAGTATTTT. This chain links TRBV12-3 or TRBV12-4 with TRBJ2-3; no firm D call. The V end lost 3 bases, the J end lost 0 bases, and 7 bases lay between the germline ends. The CDR3 spans 14 residues.

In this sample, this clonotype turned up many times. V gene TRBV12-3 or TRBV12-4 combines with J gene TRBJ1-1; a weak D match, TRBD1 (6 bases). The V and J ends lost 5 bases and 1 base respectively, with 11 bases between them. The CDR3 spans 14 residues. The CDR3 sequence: CASSGRQANTEAFF. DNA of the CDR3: TGTGCCAGCAGTGGGAGACAGGCGAACACTGAAGCTTTCTTT.

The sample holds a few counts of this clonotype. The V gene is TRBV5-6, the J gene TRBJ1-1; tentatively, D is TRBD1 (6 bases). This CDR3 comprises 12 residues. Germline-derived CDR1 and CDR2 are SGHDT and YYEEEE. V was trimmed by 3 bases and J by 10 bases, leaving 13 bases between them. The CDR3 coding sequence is TGTGCCAGCAGCTGGGGGGCAGGACGAGCTTTCTTT. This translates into CASSWGAGRAFF.

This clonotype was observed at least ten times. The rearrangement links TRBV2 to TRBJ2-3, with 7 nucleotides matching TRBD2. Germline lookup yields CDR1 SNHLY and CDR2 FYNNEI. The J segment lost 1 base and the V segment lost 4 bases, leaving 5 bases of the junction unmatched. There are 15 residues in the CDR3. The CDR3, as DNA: TGTGCCAGCAGTGGGTCCCTAGCGGGCACAGATACGCAGTATTTT. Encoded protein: CASSGSLAGTDTQYF.

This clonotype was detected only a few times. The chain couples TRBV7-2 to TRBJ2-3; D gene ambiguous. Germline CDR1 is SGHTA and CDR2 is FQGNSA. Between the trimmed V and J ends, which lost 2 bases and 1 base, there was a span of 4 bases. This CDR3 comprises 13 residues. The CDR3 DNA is TGTGCCAGCAGCTTACTACGCACAGATACGCAGTATTTT. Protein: CASSLLRTDTQYF.